The 25 T cell receptor beta chains listed next were all sequenced from one sample in a study of post-analysis software for immune sequencing data. Notes on the study in general: Roughly 5 TRBV segments (TRBV5-6, TRBV5-1 and TRBV20-1 among them) occurred more frequently in patients than in controls.

Their antigens remain unidentified. Every TCR beta cDNA library bore unique molecular identifiers. TCRdb re-derived calls from the PCR reads in MiXCR, one entry per CDR3 protein. The sample lists roughly 570,000 distinct CDR3 sequences; 34% were seen once. Source material: blood. These TCRs come from a girl between 2 and 17 years old with multiple sclerosis.

This clonotype was counted a few times. This chain links TRBV20-1 with TRBJ2-5; 9 bases fit TRBD1. The end of the DNA fits TRBJ2-7 better, so the J call may be wrong. The CDR3 runs 17 residues. The germline V gene has CDR1 DFQATT and CDR2 SNEGSKA (reference sequence). The CDR3 reads CSARDRPTGQGLYEQYF. Here the CDR3 DNA reads TGCAGTGCTAGAGATCGGCCCACGGGACAGGGATTATACGAGCAGTACTTC.

V gene TRBV5-1 combines with J gene TRBJ2-3; 9 bases agree with TRBD1. V dropped 4 bases and J dropped 4; count of bases not matched to a gene: 7. Looked up from germline, CDR1 is SGHRS and CDR2 is YFSETQ. The CDR3 runs to 15 residues. The chain's CDR3 is CASSRGQGTADTQYF. The CDR3 nucleotides are TGCGCCAGCAGCCGCGGACAGGGGACCGCAGATACGCAGTATTTT.

The chain couples TRBV3-1 to TRBJ1-4; TRBD1 matches 8 bases. The germline V gene encodes CDR1 LGHDT and CDR2 YNNKEL (reference sequence). The CDR3 is 13 residues long. V trimming: 0 bases; J trimming: 10 bases; junction bases outside the gene matches: 1. The CDR3 DNA reads TGTGCCAGCAGCCAAGACGACAGGGGAAAACTGTTTTTT. Translated, it gives CASSQDDRGKLFF.

This clonotype was picked up one time. The gene calls are TRBV5-1 and TRBJ1-5; possibly TRBD1 for D (6 bases). The CDR3 is made up of 16 amino acids. Germline CDR1 is SGHRS and CDR2 is YFSETQ. V was clipped by 0 bases and J by 1 base, with 11 bases between them. The CDR3 reads CASSLGPGVSNQPQHF. The CDR3 DNA reads TGCGCCAGCAGCTTGGGGCCAGGGGTAAGCAATCAGCCCCAGCATTTT.

A few counts support this clonotype. This chain links TRBV7-6 with TRBJ2-3; 7 bases are shared with TRBD2. This CDR3 is built from 15 residues. Germline V lookup: CDR1 SGHVS, CDR2 FNYEAQ. The junction had 9 bases not matched to a gene; V was cut back by 7 bases and J by 2 bases. DNA of the CDR3: TGTGCCAGCACCCCCCGGGGGGATTACACAGATACGCAGTATTTT. This translates into CASTPRGDYTDTQYF.

This clonotype was counted ten times or more. This chain links TRBV12-3 or TRBV12-4 with TRBJ2-3, with D unresolved. The germline V and J ends were trimmed by 7 bases and 5 bases, with 10 bases remaining between them. This CDR3 comprises 12 residues. The CDR3 spells CASTPPGDTQYF. Written as DNA, the CDR3 is TGTGCCAGCACCCCCCCGGGAGATACGCAGTATTTT.

V usage is TRBV6-5 and J usage is TRBJ2-1; 7 bases agree with TRBD1. The CDR3 covers 13 residues. The V segment lost 10 bases and the J segment 15 bases; nucleotides outside the gene matches: 18. From germline, CDR1 is MNHEY and CDR2 SVGAGI. CDR3: CATVRDRQGPSFF. In nucleotides, the CDR3 is TGTGCCACCGTACGTGACCGACAGGGTCCCTCGTTCTTC.

V is TRBV5-1 and J is TRBJ2-4, with TRBD1 matching over 9 bases. The DNA end lines up better with TRBJ2-7; the J call may be wrong. The germline CDR1 and CDR2 sequences are SGHRS and YFSETQ. CDR3 length equals 15 residues. CDR3 region: CASSPTTGGNYEQYF. The CDR3 nucleotides are TGCGCCAGCAGCCCTACGACAGGGGGTAACTACGAGCAGTACTTC.

CDR3 DNA: TGTGCCAGCAGCTTGGGGGACGCGGACAGAACACAGGGGGAGACCCAGTACTTC. Protein sequence: CASSLGDADRTQGETQYF. V gene TRBV5-6 combines with J gene TRBJ2-5; TRBD1 matches 7 bases. This CDR3 spans 18 amino acids. CDR1 and CDR2 from the germline V gene are SGHDT and YYEEEE. The ends lost 0 bases at V and 5 bases at J; junction bases unmatched: 16.

The count of this clonotype is one. The rearrangement links TRBV6-5 to TRBJ1-1, with D unclear. Germline V gene data show CDR1 as MNHEY and CDR2 as SVGAGI. CDR3 size: 17 residues. Between the trimmed V and J ends, which lost 0 bases and 9 bases, there was a span of 23 bases. CDR3 sequence (DNA): TGTGCCAGCAGTTACTCGGCGAGAGGAAGGTTGATGATTCAAGCTTTCTTT. Translated, it gives CASSYSARGRLMIQAFF.

This clonotype has a single count. The chain employs TRBV16 and TRBJ1-2, with no clear D. Deletions cut 4 bases from V and 0 bases from J, with 9 bases between. The CDR3 extends over 14 amino acids. The V gene's germline CDR1 is KGHSY and CDR2 FQNENV. CDR3 DNA: TGTGCCAGCAGCCCGGGGTGGTCTAACTATGGCTACACCTTC. It translates to CASSPGWSNYGYTF.

This clonotype was counted between two and nine times. The chain links TRBV27 to TRBJ2-1; the D gene is possibly TRBD1 (6 bases). Germline V gene sequence: CDR1 MNHEY, CDR2 SMNVEV (reference sequence). This CDR3 is built from 14 residues. V was trimmed by 3 bases and J by 8 bases, leaving 14 bases between them. The CDR3: CASSFYRAKDEQFF. The DNA of the CDR3 is TGTGCCAGCAGTTTTTACAGGGCTAAGGATGAGCAGTTCTTC.

The genes are TRBV7-8 and TRBJ2-1; TRBD1 matches at 8 bases. The J call may be incorrect, as the DNA end agrees better with TRBJ2-7. Germline V gene data show CDR1 as SGHVS and CDR2 as FQNEAQ. The CDR3 runs to 16 residues. The CDR3, as DNA: TGTGCCAGCAGCGAAGGCCCCGGACAGGGTTACAATGAGCAGTACTTC. This gives the protein CASSEGPGQGYNEQYF.

The V and J genes are TRBV9 and TRBJ2-5; 10 nucleotides line up with TRBD2. The CDR3 sequence is 20 residues long. Germline values: CDR1 SGDLS, CDR2 YYNGEE. V trimming: 0 bases; J trimming: 1 base; junction bases outside the gene matches: 15. CDR3 in DNA: TGTGCCAGCAGCGTAGCGGAGGGTGCTAGCGGGGGATACCTCCAAGAGACCCAGTACTTC. Amino acids: CASSVAEGASGGYLQETQYF.

The rearrangement uses TRBV3-1 and TRBJ1-1, with a weak D call TRBD1 (5 bases). The length of the CDR3 is 14 residues. V was trimmed by 5 bases and J by 4 bases, leaving 14 bases between them. Germline V gene data show CDR1 as LGHDT and CDR2 as YNNKEL (reference sequence). The CDR3 sequence: CASSASQGGTEAFF. In DNA form, the CDR3 reads TGTGCCAGCAGCGCATCGCAGGGAGGCACTGAAGCTTTCTTT.

There are many counts of this clonotype. The rearrangement joins TRBV25-1 to TRBJ1-6, with TRBD1 matching 11 bases. CDR1 is MGHDK and CDR2 is SYGVNS in the germline V gene. V gave up 4 bases and J gave up 6 bases; unmatched junction bases: 5. CDR3 size: 16 residues. The chain's CDR3 is CASSVGTGGGNSPLHF. The CDR3 DNA follows: TGTGCCAGCAGTGTGGGGACAGGGGGTGGTAATTCACCCCTCCACTTT.

A few counts support this clonotype. The chain employs TRBV7-3 and TRBJ2-1, with D perhaps TRBD2 (5 bases). The CDR3 covers 12 residues. CDR1 and CDR2 from the germline V gene are SGHTA and FQGTGA. V was cut by 5 bases and J by 6 bases, with 8 bases left in between. DNA for the CDR3: TGTGCCAGCAGCCACACTAGCAATGAGCAGTTCTTC. It yields the protein CASSHTSNEQFF.

The rearrangement uses TRBV5-6 and TRBJ1-2, with a possible D match to TRBD1 (5 bases). Germline lookup yields CDR1 SGHDT and CDR2 YYEEEE. The CDR3 consists of 15 residues. The ends were cut back, 0 bases at V and 4 bases at J, with 13 bases in the middle. The CDR3 DNA follows: TGTGCCAGCAGCTTGGTCGCGCCCGGGACCTATGGCTACACCTTC. Protein product: CASSLVAPGTYGYTF. Combining the CDR3 with reference TRBV5-6 and TRBJ1-2 gives the whole variable domain DAGVTQSPTHLIKTRGQQVTLRCSPKSGHDTVSWYQQALGQGPQFIFQYYEEEERQRGNFPDRFSGHQFPNYSSELNVNALLLGDSALYLCASSLVAPGTYGYTFGSGTRLTVV.

The table lists this clonotype with a few counts. The J gene is TRBJ1-6, the V gene TRBV10-3; the D is unclear. This CDR3 comprises 13 residues. CDR1 and CDR2 (germline): ENHRY, SYGVKD. With 6 bases removed from V and 7 bases from J, the gap between germline ends came to 10 bases. The CDR3 DNA is TGTGCCATCAGGGGGAGTGCGAATTCACCCCTCCACTTT. Protein sequence: CAIRGSANSPLHF.

This clonotype has just a few counts. The chain joins TRBV5-5 to TRBJ1-1; unclear D gene. V lost 0 bases, J lost 7 bases, and 7 bases lay in between. In germline, CDR1 is SGHKS, CDR2 YYEKEE (reference sequence). The CDR3 is 12 amino acids. This CDR3 reads CASSLGQNEAFF. The CDR3 DNA follows: TGTGCCAGCAGCTTGGGCCAGAATGAAGCTTTCTTT.

This rearrangement joins TRBV12-3 or TRBV12-4 to TRBJ1-2, with 12 positions matching TRBD1. The CDR3 consists of 14 residues. The trim removed 10 bases at V and 2 bases at J, leaving 5 bases unmatched. CDR3 protein: CAIKGQGANYGYTF. Written as DNA, the CDR3 is TGTGCCATTAAGGGACAGGGGGCGAACTATGGCTACACCTTC.

The chain couples TRBV4-2 to TRBJ2-1, with 9 positions matching TRBD2. Trimming cost V 3 bases and J 8 bases; bases outside gene matches: 11. Germline V gene lookup returns CDR1 LGHNA and CDR2 YNFKEQ. The CDR3 totals 16 residues. The DNA for the CDR3 is TGTGCCAGCAGCCAGATCAGCGGGGGGACCCGGGATGAGCAGTTCTTC. Encoded protein: CASSQISGGTRDEQFF.

This clonotype has just a few counts. V and J are TRBV4-1 and TRBJ2-1; D is possibly TRBD1 (5 bases). Trimming pared 5 bases from V and 8 bases from J, leaving 22 bases between. Germline-derived CDR1 and CDR2 are MGHRA and YSYEKL. This CDR3 contains 16 residues. The CDR3 coding sequence is TGCGCCAGCAGCACGATGCAGGGTAGAGCGCGGTATGAGCAGTTCTTC. Its protein product is CASSTMQGRARYEQFF.

A single count supports this clonotype. This chain links TRBV14 with TRBJ2-5; D remains ambiguous. TRBJ2-4 explains the end of the DNA better; the J call may be wrong. The CDR3 has 11 amino acids. Germline-derived CDR1 and CDR2 are SGHDN and FVKESK. CDR3 DNA: TGTGCCAGCAGCCAAGGCCCCATTCAGTACTTC. It translates to CASSQGPIQYF.

The table lists this clonotype with a few counts. The rearrangement links TRBV5-1 to TRBJ1-2; D perhaps matches TRBD1 (5 bases). This CDR3 contains 15 residues. Trimming stripped 4 bases from V and 7 bases from J, with 20 bases between. The V gene's germline CDR1 is SGHRS and CDR2 YFSETQ. The CDR3 bases are TGCGCCAGCAGCCCGCGACAGACCTCTCCACCTGGCTACACCTTC. Translating gives CASSPRQTSPPGYTF.